These T cell receptor beta chains were read from a single sample in a study of T cell responses to AZD1222 COVID-19 vaccine. The repertoire was sequenced with immunoSEQ multiplex PCR; TCRdb's copy has only in-frame clones and lacks some. The table records 130,000 or so clones, around 94% of them present only once. The material sequenced was peripheral blood, taken on day 0 of AZD1222 vaccination. These receptors originate from an adult in good health. The CDR3 runs from the conserved cysteine through the conserved F or W. The D gene is left open where the match is weak. The size of a clone is reported for some rows only, either as once, few or many, or as a class for expanded clones.

j_call clone_size d_call v_call cdr3_aa cdr3_nt
TRBJ1-2 NA NA TRBV5-1 CASSLGTLTNYGYTF TGCGCCAGCAGCTTGGGGACTCTAACTAACTATGGCTACACCTTC
TRBJ2-2 NA NA TRBV9 CASRWGENTGELFF TGTGCCAGCAGATGGGGGGAGAACACCGGGGAGCTGTTTTTT
TRBJ1-5 NA NA TRBV5-1 CASSPSTGSNQPQHF TGCGCCAGCAGCCCATCTACAGGGTCCAATCAGCCCCAGCATTTT
TRBJ2-3 NA NA TRBV20-1 CSASGTLRGTDTQYF TGCAGTGCTAGTGGAACACTAAGGGGCACAGATACGCAGTATTTT
TRBJ1-1 NA NA TRBV5-1 CASSLGVQSTEAFF TGCGCCAGCAGTTTGGGGGTACAGAGCACTGAAGCTTTCTTT
TRBJ2-1 once TRBD2 TRBV9 CASSVGGSSDNEQFF TGTGCCAGCAGCGTAGGCGGGAGTAGCGACAATGAGCAGTTCTTC
TRBJ1-4 once NA TRBV5-4 CASSSGGVTNEKLFF TGTGCCAGCAGCTCGGGCGGAGTAACTAATGAAAAACTGTTTTTT
TRBJ2-5 NA TRBD2 TRBV27 CASSLGGYQETQYF TGTGCCAGCAGTTTGGGGGGGTACCAAGAGACCCAGTACTTC
TRBJ2-7 once NA TRBV6-1 CASSEVVASYEQYF TGTGCCAGCAGTGAAGTAGTGGCCTCCTACGAGCAGTACTTC
TRBJ1-6 NA NA TRBV11-2 CASSSERRPPLHF TGTGCCAGCAGCTCCGAGAGGAGGCCACCCCTCCACTTT
TRBJ2-1 NA TRBD2 TRBV6-2/TRBV6-3 CASSYRPSGTGNEQFF TGTGCCAGCAGTTACCGGCCTAGCGGGACGGGCAATGAGCAGTTCTTC
TRBJ2-7 NA NA TRBV4-3 CASSQWGSYEQYF TGCGCCAGCAGCCAATGGGGCTCCTACGAGCAGTACTTC
TRBJ2-7 NA TRBD2 TRBV11-2 CASSLAGLSYEQYF TGTGCCAGCAGCCTAGCGGGATTAAGCTACGAGCAGTACTTC
TRBJ2-7 NA TRBD2 TRBV27 CASSLSGSRGRGTYEQYF TGTGCCAGCAGTTTATCGGGGTCTCGCGGGAGAGGAACCTACGAGCAGTACTTC
TRBJ1-1 NA NA TRBV6-5 CASSTQGYTEAFF TGTGCCAGCAGTACTCAAGGGTACACTGAAGCTTTCTTT
TRBJ2-3 NA TRBD2 TRBV11-2 CASSLAGLAGRTDTQYF TGTGCCAGCAGCTTAGCGGGACTAGCGGGACGTACAGATACGCAGTATTTT
TRBJ1-2 NA NA TRBV12-3/TRBV12-4 CASRPGPNYGYTF TGTGCCAGCAGACCGGGCCCAAACTATGGCTACACCTTC
TRBJ2-7 NA TRBD2 TRBV7-2 CASSLSGRFEQYF TGTGCCAGCAGCTTAAGCGGGAGGTTCGAGCAGTACTTC
TRBJ2-7 once NA TRBV5-6 CASRSDSYEQYF TGTGCCAGCAGATCAGACAGTTACGAGCAGTACTTC
TRBJ1-1 NA NA TRBV25-1 CASSEGNRINTEAFF TGTGCCAGCAGTGAGGGGAACAGGATTAACACTGAAGCTTTCTTT
TRBJ1-3 NA NA TRBV5-1 CASSLPQGSSGNTIYF TGCGCCAGCAGCTTACCACAGGGTTCCTCTGGAAACACCATATATTTT
TRBJ1-5 NA NA TRBV27 CASSDINQPQHF TGTGCCAGCAGTGACATCAATCAGCCCCAGCATTTT
TRBJ2-7 NA TRBD1 TRBV27 CASRPQGDYEQYF TGTGCCAGCAGACCCCAGGGGGACTACGAGCAGTACTTC
TRBJ1-6 NA NA TRBV14 CASSQQGVDSPLHF TGTGCCAGCAGCCAACAAGGGGTGGATTCACCCCTCCACTTT
TRBJ1-6 NA TRBD1 TRBV7-8 CASSPRTGGGSPLHF TGTGCCAGCAGCCCCCGGACAGGGGGCGGATCACCCCTCCACTTT
TRBJ1-1 NA NA TRBV10-3 CAIRGPAGNTEAFF TGTGCCATCCGGGGCCCCGCGGGGAACACTGAAGCTTTCTTT
TRBJ2-5 NA NA TRBV4-2 CASSQDSSQETQYF TGTGCCAGCAGCCAAGATAGCAGCCAAGAGACCCAGTACTTC
TRBJ2-3 NA TRBD2 TRBV28 CASGGPITDTQYF TGTGCCTCGGGAGGGCCTATAACAGATACGCAGTATTTT
TRBJ1-5 once TRBD1 TRBV4-1 CASSPGQGPNQPQHF TGCGCCAGCAGCCCCGGACAGGGACCAAATCAGCCCCAGCATTTT
TRBJ1-4 NA NA TRBV15 CATSRWGGEKLFF TGTGCCACCAGCAGATGGGGAGGTGAAAAACTGTTTTTT
TRBJ1-1 NA NA TRBV12-5 CASGLVRLVGAEAFF TGTGCTAGTGGTTTGGTACGGCTGGTTGGGGCTGAAGCTTTCTTT
TRBJ1-4 NA TRBD1 TRBV30 CAWSAGQGYEKLFF TGTGCCTGGAGTGCGGGACAGGGGTATGAAAAACTGTTTTTT
TRBJ2-6 NA TRBD1 TRBV7-9 CASRLTGSGANVLTF TGTGCCAGCAGGCTGACAGGGTCCGGGGCCAACGTCCTGACTTTC
TRBJ2-1 NA TRBD2 TRBV14 CASSQGDLADNEQFF TGTGCCAGCAGCCAAGGCGATCTAGCGGACAATGAGCAGTTCTTC
TRBJ1-3 few TRBD1 TRBV5-1 CASSKDRAGNTIYF TGCGCCAGCAGCAAGGACAGGGCCGGAAACACCATATATTTT
TRBJ2-2 NA NA TRBV4-2 CASSQETGNTGELFF TGTGCCAGCAGCCAAGAGACAGGGAACACCGGGGAGCTGTTTTTT